A single sample is the source of the 9 T cell receptor beta chains below, sequenced in a study of technical replicates of blood from a handful of donors. TCRdb's copy holds only in-frame clones and misses some; the assay was immunoSEQ multiplex PCR. The table records roughly 51,000 clones, around 93% of them present only once. The specimen sequenced was PBMCs. The receptors were gathered from a human donor in good health. Some clones in this sample may be carry-over from other donors' samples.

The J gene is TRBJ2-3, the V gene TRBV6-6; D is perhaps TRBD1 (7 bases). Trimming took 6 bases from V and 3 from J, leaving 16 bases between them. In germline, CDR1 is MNHNY, CDR2 SVGAGI (reference sequence). The CDR3 consists of 15 residues. The DNA for the CDR3 is TGTGCCAGCAGCTTACAGGGGCGGGGAACAGATACGCAGTATTTT. It yields the protein CASSLQGRGTDTQYF.

The chain combines TRBV7-2 with TRBJ1-1; D is unclear. In germline, CDR1 is SGHTA, CDR2 FQGNSA. This CDR3 comprises 14 residues. V was shortened by 4 bases and J by 4 bases, with 13 bases between the two germline ends. CDR3 loop: CASSSQAQSTEAFF. The DNA of the CDR3 is TGTGCCAGCAGCTCCCAAGCCCAATCCACTGAAGCTTTCTTT.

The count of this clone is one. The J gene is TRBJ2-1, the V gene TRBV7-8, with 7 bases that match TRBD2. The CDR3 runs to 16 residues. Germline trimming cut 6 bases from V and 4 bases from J; bases unmatched to any gene: 12. Germline CDR1 is SGHVS and CDR2 is FQNEAQ. CDR3: CASRPFLAGEYNEQFF. CDR3 sequence (DNA): TGTGCCAGCAGACCCTTTCTGGCGGGAGAGTACAATGAGCAGTTCTTC.

The CDR3 coding sequence is TGTGCCTGCAGCGGACAGGGAAATTCACCCCTCCACTTT. It is translated as CACSGQGNSPLHF. The chain employs TRBV30 and TRBJ1-6, with TRBD1 matching over 8 bases. This CDR3 is 13 amino acids long. Germline-derived CDR1 and CDR2 are GTSNPN and SVGIG (reference sequence). Trimming at V came to 6 bases and at J to 7 bases, leaving 5 bases not matched to a gene.

This clone was picked up one time. This chain links TRBV5-6 with TRBJ2-4; TRBD1 is a possible D gene (5 bases). CDR1 and CDR2 from the germline V gene are SGHDT and YYEEEE. This CDR3 region has 16 residues. V lost 4 bases, J lost 6 bases, and 20 bases lay in between. CDR3 in amino acids: CASSATWQGQGNIQYF. The CDR3 DNA follows: TGTGCCAGCAGCGCCACCTGGCAGGGTCAGGGAAACATTCAGTACTTC. Looking up the rest from reference TRBV5-6 and TRBJ2-4 gives the full variable domain: DAGVTQSPTHLIKTRGQQVTLRCSPKSGHDTVSWYQQALGQGPQFIFQYYEEEERQRGNFPDRFSGHQFPNYSSELNVNALLLGDSALYLCASSATWQGQGNIQYFGAGTRLSVL.

J is TRBJ2-1 and V is TRBV6-6; no clear D gene. The CDR3 is 14 amino acids. Germline assignment: CDR1 MNHNY and CDR2 SVGAGI (reference sequence). The V and J ends lost 5 bases and 5 bases respectively, with 13 bases between them. The CDR3 loop is CASSPLRSDNEQFF. The CDR3 DNA reads TGTGCCAGCAGTCCCCTCAGAAGCGACAATGAGCAGTTCTTC.

The J gene is TRBJ2-1, the V gene TRBV30; TRBD2 might be the D (5 bases). V was shortened by 4 bases and J by 0 bases, with 7 bases between the two germline ends. Germline V gives CDR1 GTSNPN, CDR2 SVGIG (reference sequence). CDR3 length: 13 amino acids. CDR3 residues: CAWNRGSYNEQFF. The CDR3 DNA follows: TGTGCCTGGAACCGGGGCTCCTACAATGAGCAGTTCTTC. The entire variable domain, with the rest obtained from reference TRBV30 and TRBJ2-1, is as follows: SQTIHQWPATLVQPVGSPLSLECTVEGTSNPNLYWYRQAAGRGLQLLFYSVGIGQISSEVPQNLSASRPQDRQFILSSKKLLLSDSGFYLCAWNRGSYNEQFFGPGTRLTVL.

The chain recombines TRBV11-2 with TRBJ2-7; the D gene is possibly TRBD1 (6 bases). The CDR3 consists of 14 residues. The V gene's germline CDR1 is SGHAT and CDR2 FQNNGV. Trimming stripped 6 bases from V and 5 bases from J, with 17 bases between. The CDR3 DNA reads as TGTGCCAGCAGTCGAGACAGGTACGTCAACGAGCAGTACTTC. It codes for CASSRDRYVNEQYF.

The rearrangement joins TRBV9 to TRBJ2-7; 7 nucleotides agree with TRBD2. In germline, CDR1 is SGDLS, CDR2 YYNGEE. The junction had 3 bases not matched to a gene; V was cut back by 0 bases and J by 0 bases. The CDR3 contains 15 residues. As DNA, the CDR3 is TGTGCCAGCAGCGTAGGAGGCGGGGGCTCCTACGAGCAGTACTTC. It encodes CASSVGGGGSYEQYF. The full variable domain, with the rest looked up from reference TRBV9 and TRBJ2-7, is DSGVTQTPKHLITATGQRVTLRCSPRSGDLSVYWYQQSLDQGLQFLIQYYNGEERAKGNILERFSAQQFPDLHSELNLSSLELGDSALYFCASSVGGGGSYEQYFGPGTRLTVT.